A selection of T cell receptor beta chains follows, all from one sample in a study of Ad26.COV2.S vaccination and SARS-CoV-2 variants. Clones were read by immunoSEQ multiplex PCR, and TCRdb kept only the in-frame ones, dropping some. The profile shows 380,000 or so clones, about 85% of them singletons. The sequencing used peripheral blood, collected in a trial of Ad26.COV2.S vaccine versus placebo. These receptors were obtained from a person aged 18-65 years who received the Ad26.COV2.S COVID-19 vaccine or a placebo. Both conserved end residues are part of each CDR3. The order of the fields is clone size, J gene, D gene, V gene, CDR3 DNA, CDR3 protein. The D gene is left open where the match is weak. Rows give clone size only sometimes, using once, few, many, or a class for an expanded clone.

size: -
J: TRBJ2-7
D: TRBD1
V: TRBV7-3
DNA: TGTGCCAGCAGCTTACTACAGGGGGCCTACGAGCAGTACTTC
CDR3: CASSLLQGAYEQYF

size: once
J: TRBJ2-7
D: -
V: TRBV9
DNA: TGTGCCAGCAGCTTAGACCCGGCGGGCGAGCAGTACTTC
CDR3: CASSLDPAGEQYF

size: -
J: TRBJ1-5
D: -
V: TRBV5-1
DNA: TGCGCCAGCAGCTTGGACCTGAAACAGCCCCAGCATTTT
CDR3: CASSLDLKQPQHF

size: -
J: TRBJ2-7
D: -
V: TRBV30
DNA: TGTGCCTGGAGTTACTGGATCTCCTACGAGCAGTACTTC
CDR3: CAWSYWISYEQYF

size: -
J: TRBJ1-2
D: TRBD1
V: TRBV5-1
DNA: TGCGCCAGCAGCTTTACTCAGGGGGCGGCGTTTGGCTACACCTTC
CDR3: CASSFTQGAAFGYTF

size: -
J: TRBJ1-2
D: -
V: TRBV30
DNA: TGTGCCTGGAGTGTACAGCCCAGCCGCCGCAGCTACACCTTC
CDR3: CAWSVQPSRRSYTF

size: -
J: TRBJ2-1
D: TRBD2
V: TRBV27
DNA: TGTGCCAGCACCTCGGGACTAGCGCCCTCCTACAATGAGCAGTTCTTC
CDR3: CASTSGLAPSYNEQFF

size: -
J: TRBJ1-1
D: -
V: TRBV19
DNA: TGTGCCAGTAGTCGCCTGGGAGCCTCCGCGATGAACACTGAAGCTTTCTTT
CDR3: CASSRLGASAMNTEAFF

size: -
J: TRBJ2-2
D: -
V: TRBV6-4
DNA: TGTGCCAGCAGTGACAGGTTGTACGGGGAGCTGTTTTTT
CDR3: CASSDRLYGELFF

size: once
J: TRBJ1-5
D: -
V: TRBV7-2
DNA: TGTGCCAGCAGCCCGGGGGCCGGGCCGTCCCAGCCCCAGCATTTT
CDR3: CASSPGAGPSQPQHF

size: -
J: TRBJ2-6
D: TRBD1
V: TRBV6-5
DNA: TGTGCCACGTACAGGGGAATCGCTGGGGCCAACGTCCTGACTTTC
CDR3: CATYRGIAGANVLTF

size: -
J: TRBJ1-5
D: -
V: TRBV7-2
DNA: TGTGCCAGCAGCTTAGGAAGTGGGAGCCAGCAGCCCCAGCATTTT
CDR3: CASSLGSGSQQPQHF

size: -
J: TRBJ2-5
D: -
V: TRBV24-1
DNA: TGTGCCACCAGTGATACCCACAGACAAGAGACCCAGTACTTC
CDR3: CATSDTHRQETQYF

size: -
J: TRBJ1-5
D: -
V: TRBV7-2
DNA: TGTGCCAGCAGCTTTCAGAATCAGCCCCAGCATTTT
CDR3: CASSFQNQPQHF